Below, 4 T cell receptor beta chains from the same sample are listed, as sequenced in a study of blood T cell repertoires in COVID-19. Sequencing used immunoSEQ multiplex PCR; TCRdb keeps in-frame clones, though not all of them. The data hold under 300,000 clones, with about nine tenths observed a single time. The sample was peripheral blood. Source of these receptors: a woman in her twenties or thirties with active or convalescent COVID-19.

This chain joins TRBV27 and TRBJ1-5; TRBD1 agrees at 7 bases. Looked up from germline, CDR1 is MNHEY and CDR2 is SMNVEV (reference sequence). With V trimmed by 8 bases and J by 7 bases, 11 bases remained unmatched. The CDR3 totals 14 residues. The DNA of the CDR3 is TGTGCCAGCCGATTGACAGGGAAAGAACAGCCCCAGCATTTT. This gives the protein CASRLTGKEQPQHF.

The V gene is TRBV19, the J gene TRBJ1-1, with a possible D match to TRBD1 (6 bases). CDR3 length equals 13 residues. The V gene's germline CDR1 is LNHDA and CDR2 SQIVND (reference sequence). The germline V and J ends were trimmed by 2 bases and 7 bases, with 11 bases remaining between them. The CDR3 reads CASSIRGRGEAFF. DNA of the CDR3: TGTGCCAGTAGTATAAGGGGCAGGGGTGAAGCTTTCTTT. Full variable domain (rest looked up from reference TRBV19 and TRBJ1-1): DGGITQSPKYLFRKEGQNVTLSCEQNLNHDAMYWYRQDPGQGLRLIYYSQIVNDFQKGDIAEGYSVSREKKESFPLTVTSAQKNPTAFYLCASSIRGRGEAFFGQGTRLTVV.

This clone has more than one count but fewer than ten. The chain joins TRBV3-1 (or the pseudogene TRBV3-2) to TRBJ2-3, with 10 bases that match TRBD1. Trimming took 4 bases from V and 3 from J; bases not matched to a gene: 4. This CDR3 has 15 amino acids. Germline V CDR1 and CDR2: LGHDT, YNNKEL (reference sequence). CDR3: CASSLQDRGTDTQYF. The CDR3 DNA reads TGTGCCAGCAGCCTCCAGGACAGGGGGACAGATACGCAGTATTTT.

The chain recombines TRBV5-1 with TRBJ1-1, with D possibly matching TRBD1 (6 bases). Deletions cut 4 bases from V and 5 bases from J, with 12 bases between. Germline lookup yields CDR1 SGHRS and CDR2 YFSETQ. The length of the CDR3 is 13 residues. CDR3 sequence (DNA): TGCGCCAGCAGCAGGGGACAAAGGACTGAAGCTTTCTTT. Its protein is CASSRGQRTEAFF. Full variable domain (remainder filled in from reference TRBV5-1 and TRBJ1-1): KAGVTQTPRYLIKTRGQQVTLSCSPISGHRSVSWYQQTPGQGLQFLFEYFSETQRNKGNFPGRFSGRQFSNSRSEMNVSTLELGDSALYLCASSRGQRTEAFFGQGTRLTVV.